A selection of T cell receptor beta chains follows, all from one sample in a study of response to subunit inactivated influenza vaccine. Via MiXCR, TCRdb re-called the RT-PCR reads, giving one row per CDR3 protein. The sample contains hundreds of thousands of distinct CDR3 sequences, 15% to 19% of which appear only once. The input for sequencing was PBMCs from blood, taken approximately 13 days after vaccination. Every receptor here comes from a man between 45 and 60 years old who received an inactivated influenza vaccine. CDR3s include the opening cysteine and the closing phenylalanine or tryptophan. A D gene is named only where the DNA matches it firmly.

TRBD1,14,TRBV20-1,CSASRDRLNEKLFF
.,15,TRBV4-2,CASGTDLAPGGTQYF
.,15,TRBV7-8,CASSFSASVAYEQYF
TRBD2,16,TRBV25-1,CASSGRTSGGRHEQFF
TRBD2,16,TRBV12-3/TRBV12-4,CASSSRTSGENNEQFF
TRBD2,17,TRBV7-9,CASSLSLREVTYNEQFF
TRBD1,14,TRBV5-6,CASSSRGGVDGYTF
TRBD2,12,TRBV29-1,CSVITSGETQYF
TRBD1,14,TRBV12-3/TRBV12-4,CASSLNRDRNGYTF
.,16,TRBV28,CASSSRGGAGSYEQYF
.,13,TRBV7-3,CASSFTLGDEQFF
.,17,TRBV6-5,CASSYGPRGNGANVLTF
.,14,TRBV20-1,CSARPQGFNQPQHF
TRBD1,15,TRBV10-3,CAITTDRGGNSPLHF
TRBD2,18,TRBV30,CAWSPPGTSKGGTDTQYF
.,15,TRBV7-9,CASSLRGVHTGELFF
.,13,TRBV5-1,CASSDRTVEKLFF
.,14,TRBV3-1,CTSSQASSNQPQHF
TRBD1,13,TRBV10-3,CASARDRDNEQFF
.,14,TRBV7-9,CASTYGQPNYGYTF
.,10,TRBV29-1,CSVAAEEQFF
.,16,TRBV11-2,CASSFLYRETNYGYTF
.,12,TRBV20-1,CAVRYSNQPQHF
.,14,TRBV12-3/TRBV12-4,CASSGRPPFYEQYF
.,12,TRBV29-1,CSVSLLYNEQFF
TRBD1,14,TRBV5-1,CASSLGQGFDEQFF
.,13,TRBV5-6,CASSLSPGQPQHF
.,14,TRBV7-8,CASSFKRGTGELFF
TRBD1,15,TRBV5-1,CASSFGQGWSDEQYF
.,13,TRBV4-3,CASRGVGSYEQYF
.,15,TRBV5-1,CASSSRPNLLTEAFF
.,12,TRBV20-1,CSALTDPYEQYF
.,15,TRBV6-1,CASTRLGRGKDTQYF
.,15,TRBV4-2,CASSQDWLGGTEAFF
.,15,TRBV6-1,CASSPRRPYNSPLHF
TRBD1,16,TRBV5-1,CASSEGTGGSFKPQHF
.,15,TRBV20-1,CSALPTSLASDTQYF
.,12,TRBV18,CASSRGLTEAFF
.,15,TRBV12-3/TRBV12-4,CASSLRHSGANVLTF
.,16,TRBV12-3/TRBV12-4,CASSFSLRGRAETQYF
.,13,TRBV12-3/TRBV12-4,CASSLRGGSEAFF